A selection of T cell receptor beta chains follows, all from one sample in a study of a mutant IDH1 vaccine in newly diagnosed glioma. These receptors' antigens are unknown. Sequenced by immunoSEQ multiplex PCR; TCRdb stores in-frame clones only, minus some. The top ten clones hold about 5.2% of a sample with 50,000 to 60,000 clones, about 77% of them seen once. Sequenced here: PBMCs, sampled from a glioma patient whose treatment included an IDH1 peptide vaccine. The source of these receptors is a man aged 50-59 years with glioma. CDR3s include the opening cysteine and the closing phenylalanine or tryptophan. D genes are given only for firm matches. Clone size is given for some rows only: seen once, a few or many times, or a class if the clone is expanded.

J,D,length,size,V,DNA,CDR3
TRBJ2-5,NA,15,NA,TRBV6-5,TGTGCCAGCAGTTACGGGAATTCGTACCAAGAGACCCAGTACTTC,CASSYGNSYQETQYF
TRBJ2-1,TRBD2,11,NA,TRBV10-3,TGTGCCATCAGGGGGGGGAATGAGCAGTTCTTC,CAIRGGNEQFF
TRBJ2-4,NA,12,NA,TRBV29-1,TGCAGCGTTGACGCAGGGAGGTACATTCAGTACTTC,CSVDAGRYIQYF
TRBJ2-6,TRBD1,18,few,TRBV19,TGTGCCAGTAGGGGATACGGGACAGAGAGCTCTGGGGCCAACGTCCTGACTTTC,CASRGYGTESSGANVLTF
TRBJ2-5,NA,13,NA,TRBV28,TGTGCCAGCAGTTTATTCAGGAGAGAGACCCAGTACTTC,CASSLFRRETQYF
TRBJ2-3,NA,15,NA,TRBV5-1,TGCGCCAGCAGCCTTCCCGCAGGGGGCACAGATACGCAGTATTTT,CASSLPAGGTDTQYF
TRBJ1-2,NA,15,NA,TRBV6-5,TGTGCCAGCAGTTACTCGAGGGGCCGAAACTATGGCTACACCTTC,CASSYSRGRNYGYTF
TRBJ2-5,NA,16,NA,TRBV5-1,TGCGCCAGCAGCTTAAGCCACCAGGGGCAATTGGAGACCCAGTACTTC,CASSLSHQGQLETQYF
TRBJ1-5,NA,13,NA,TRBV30,TGTGCCTGGAGCGTATCTAAGGATCAGCCCCAGCATTTT,CAWSVSKDQPQHF
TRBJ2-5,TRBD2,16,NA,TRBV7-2,TGTGCCAGCAGCTTAGCAACTAGCGGGGGCCAAGAGACCCAGTACTTC,CASSLATSGGQETQYF
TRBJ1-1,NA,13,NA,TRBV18,TGTGCCAGCTCACCACAGGGGAGGACTGAAGCTTTCTTT,CASSPQGRTEAFF
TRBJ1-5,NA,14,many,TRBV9,TGTGCCAGCAGCGTAGGAACTACCGGGGGGCCCCAGCATTTT,CASSVGTTGGPQHF
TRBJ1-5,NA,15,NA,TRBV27,TGTGCCAGCAGTCAAGGGCAGGGAAGGTTGATGCCCCAGCATTTT,CASSQGQGRLMPQHF
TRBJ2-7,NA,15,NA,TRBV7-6,TGTGCCAGCAGCTTAGGGGACGGAATGACCTACGAGCAGTACTTC,CASSLGDGMTYEQYF
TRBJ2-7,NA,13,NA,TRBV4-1,TGCGCCAGCAGCCAAGGTCTGATCTACGAGCAGTACTTC,CASSQGLIYEQYF
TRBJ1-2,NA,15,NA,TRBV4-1,TGCGCCAGCAGCCAAGAAGGACTGGGCGGCTATGGCTACACCTTC,CASSQEGLGGYGYTF
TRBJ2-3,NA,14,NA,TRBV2,TGTGCCAGCATCCGGTCGCAGGGAACAGATACGCAGTATTTT,CASIRSQGTDTQYF
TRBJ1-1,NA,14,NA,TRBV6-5,TGTGCCAGCAGCCAGGGACGGACCTCCACTGAAGCTTTCTTT,CASSQGRTSTEAFF
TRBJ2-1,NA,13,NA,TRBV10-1,TGCGCCAGCAGTGAGAGGTTCGGTGGTGAGCAGTTCTTC,CASSERFGGEQFF
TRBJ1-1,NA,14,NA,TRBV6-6,TGTGCCAGCAGTTACTCAATGGGGGACACTGAAGCTTTCTTT,CASSYSMGDTEAFF
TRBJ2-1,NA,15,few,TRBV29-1,TGCAGCGTTGAAGGGTATGGGACCGTCTACAATGAGCAGTTCTTC,CSVEGYGTVYNEQFF
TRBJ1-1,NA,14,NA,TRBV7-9,TGTGCCTTACAGGACCCACAAGCGAACACTGAAGCTTTCTTT,CALQDPQANTEAFF
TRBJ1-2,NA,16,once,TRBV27,TGTGCCAGCAGTTTATCCCCCTTCGACGGAGCTAAGGGCTACACCTTC,CASSLSPFDGAKGYTF
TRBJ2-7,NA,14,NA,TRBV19,TGTGCCAGTAGTACCCGTCAGGGGGGCTACGAGCAGTACTTC,CASSTRQGGYEQYF
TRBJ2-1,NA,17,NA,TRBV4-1,TGCGCCAGCAGCCAAGATGGGGGACGATTAAAGTACAATGAGCAGTTCTTC,CASSQDGGRLKYNEQFF
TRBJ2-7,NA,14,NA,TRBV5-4,TGTGCCAGCAGCTTGGGGGGGATTAAGGACGAGCAGTACTTC,CASSLGGIKDEQYF
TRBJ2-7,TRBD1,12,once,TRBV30,TGTGCCTGGAGTTTCGGGACAGGGGCGCAGTACTTC,CAWSFGTGAQYF
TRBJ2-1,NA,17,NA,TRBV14,TGTGCCAGCAGCCAAGATCTTACCAAACCTCTCGCCAATGAGCAGTTCTTC,CASSQDLTKPLANEQFF
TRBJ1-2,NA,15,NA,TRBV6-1,TGTGCCAGCACCCAAGGGGGGACACTAATATATGGCTACACCTTC,CASTQGGTLIYGYTF
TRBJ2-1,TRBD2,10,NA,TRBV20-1,TGCAGTGTAGGATTAGCGGGTGCGTTCTTC,CSVGLAGAFF
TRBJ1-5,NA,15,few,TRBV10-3,TGTGCCATCAGTGAGAGGGGGGGGCGAGGTCAGCCCCAGCATTTT,CAISERGGRGQPQHF
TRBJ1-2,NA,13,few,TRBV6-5,TGTGCCACCGCCCTCGGGAGGGGAGGCGGCTACACCTTC,CATALGRGGGYTF
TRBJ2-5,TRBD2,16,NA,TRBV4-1,TGCGCCAGCAGCCAAGAACGCGGGGGATACCAAGAGACCCAGTACTTC,CASSQERGGYQETQYF
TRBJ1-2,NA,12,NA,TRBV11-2,TGTGCCAGCAGCTTAGAAGGGGATGGCTACACCTTC,CASSLEGDGYTF
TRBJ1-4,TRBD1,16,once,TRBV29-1,TGCAGCGTTGAAGATCTCCCGGGACAGCAAGGAGAAAAACTGTTTTTT,CSVEDLPGQQGEKLFF
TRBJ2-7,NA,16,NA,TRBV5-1,TGCGCCAGCAGCTTGGTAAGTAGTGGTCTGACCGGGCAGCAGTACTTC,CASSLVSSGLTGQQYF
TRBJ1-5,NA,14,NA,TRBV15,TGTGCCACCAGCAGAGGGACGGCCGGTCAGCCCCAGCATTTT,CATSRGTAGQPQHF
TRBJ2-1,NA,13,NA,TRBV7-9,TGTGCCAGCAGCTCCGCAGGGTACAATGAGCAGTTCTTC,CASSSAGYNEQFF
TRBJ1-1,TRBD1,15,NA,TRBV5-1,TGCGCCAGCAGCTTGACAGGGGGAATGAACACTGAAGCTTTCTTT,CASSLTGGMNTEAFF
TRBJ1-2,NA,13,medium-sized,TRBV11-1,TGTGCCAGCAGCCACACAGGGAACTATGGCTACACCTTC,CASSHTGNYGYTF
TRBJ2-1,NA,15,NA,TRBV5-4,TGTGCCAGCAGCTTGGACAGGGTGGCCTACAATGAGCAGTTCTTC,CASSLDRVAYNEQFF
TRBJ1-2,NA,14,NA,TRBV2,TGTGCCAGCGGAGTCGATTGGGGGAACGATGGCTACACCTTC,CASGVDWGNDGYTF
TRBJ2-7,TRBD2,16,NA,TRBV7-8,TGTGCCAGCAGCTTAGCCCTGTGGCAGGGAGGGTACGAGCAGTACTTC,CASSLALWQGGYEQYF
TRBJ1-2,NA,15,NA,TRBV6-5,TGTGCCAGCAGTTACTCGTGGAGGGGGTTCTATGGCTACACCTTC,CASSYSWRGFYGYTF